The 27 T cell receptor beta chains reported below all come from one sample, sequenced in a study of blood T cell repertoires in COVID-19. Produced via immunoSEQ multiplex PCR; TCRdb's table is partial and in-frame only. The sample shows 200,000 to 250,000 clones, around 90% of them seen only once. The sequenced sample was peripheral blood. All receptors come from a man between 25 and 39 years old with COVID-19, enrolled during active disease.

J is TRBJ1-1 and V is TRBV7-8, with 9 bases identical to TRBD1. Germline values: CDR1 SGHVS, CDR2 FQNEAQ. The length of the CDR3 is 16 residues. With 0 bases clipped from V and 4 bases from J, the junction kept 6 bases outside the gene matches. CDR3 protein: CASSLAYRGLTTEAFF. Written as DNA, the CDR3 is TGTGCCAGCAGCTTAGCGTACAGGGGGCTGACCACTGAAGCTTTCTTT.

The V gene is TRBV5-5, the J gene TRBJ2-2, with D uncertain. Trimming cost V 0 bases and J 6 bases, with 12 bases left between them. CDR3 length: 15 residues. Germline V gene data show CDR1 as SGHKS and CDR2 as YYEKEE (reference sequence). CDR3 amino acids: CASSLAQNIAGELFF. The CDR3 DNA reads TGTGCCAGCAGCTTGGCACAGAATATCGCCGGGGAGCTGTTTTTT.

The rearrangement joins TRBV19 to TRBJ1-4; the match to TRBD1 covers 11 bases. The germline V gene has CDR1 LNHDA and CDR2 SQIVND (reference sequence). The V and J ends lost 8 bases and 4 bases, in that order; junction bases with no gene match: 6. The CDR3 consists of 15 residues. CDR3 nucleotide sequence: TGTGCCAGTCGGGACAGGGGGAGCCGTAATGAAAAACTGTTTTTT. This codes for CASRDRGSRNEKLFF.

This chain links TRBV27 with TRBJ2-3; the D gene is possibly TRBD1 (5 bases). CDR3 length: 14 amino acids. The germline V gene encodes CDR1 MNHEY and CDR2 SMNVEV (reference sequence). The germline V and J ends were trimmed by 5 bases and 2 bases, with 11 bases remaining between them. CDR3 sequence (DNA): TGTGCCAGCAGTGCCAGGGTCCACACAGATACGCAGTATTTT. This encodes CASSARVHTDTQYF.

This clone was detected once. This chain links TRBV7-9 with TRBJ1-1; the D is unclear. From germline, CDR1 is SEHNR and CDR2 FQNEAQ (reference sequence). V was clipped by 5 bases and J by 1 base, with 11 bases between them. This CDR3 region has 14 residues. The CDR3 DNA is TGTGCCAGCAGCCATGCCGGGAAGAACACTGAAGCTTTCTTT. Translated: CASSHAGKNTEAFF.

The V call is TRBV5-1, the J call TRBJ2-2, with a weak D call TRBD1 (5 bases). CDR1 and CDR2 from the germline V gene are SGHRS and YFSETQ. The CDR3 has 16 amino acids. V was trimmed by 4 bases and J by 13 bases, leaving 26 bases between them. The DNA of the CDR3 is TGCGCCAGCAGCCCGTTCAAAACAGGATTGGTCCCGAGGCTGTTTTTT. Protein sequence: CASSPFKTGLVPRLFF.

Written as DNA, the CDR3 is TGCGCCAGCAGTAGTACAGGGTTTGCTAATGAAAAACTGTTTTTT. Translation: CASSSTGFANEKLFF. V usage is TRBV5-1 and J usage is TRBJ1-4; D is perhaps TRBD1 (6 bases). Trimming pared 5 bases from V and 3 bases from J, leaving 14 bases between. CDR3 size: 15 residues. Germline V CDR1 and CDR2: SGHRS, YFSETQ.

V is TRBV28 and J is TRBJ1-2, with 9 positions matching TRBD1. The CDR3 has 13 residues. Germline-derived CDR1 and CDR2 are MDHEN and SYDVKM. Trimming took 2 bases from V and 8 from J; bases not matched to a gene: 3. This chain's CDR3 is CASSLGTGLGYTF. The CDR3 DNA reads TGTGCCAGCAGTTTAGGGACAGGGTTGGGCTACACCTTC.

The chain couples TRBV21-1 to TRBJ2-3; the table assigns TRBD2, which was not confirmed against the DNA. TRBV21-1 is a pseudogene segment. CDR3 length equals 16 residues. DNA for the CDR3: TGTGCCAGCAGCCACCGGGGGGTCCTAAGTCCAGATACGCAGTATTTT. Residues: CASSHRGVLSPDTQYF.

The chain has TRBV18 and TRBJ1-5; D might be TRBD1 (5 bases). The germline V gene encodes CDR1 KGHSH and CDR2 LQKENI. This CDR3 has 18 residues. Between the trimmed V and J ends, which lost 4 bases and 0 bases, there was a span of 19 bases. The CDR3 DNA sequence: TGTGCCAGCTCACTTAGGTGGGCGGGGGGTTATAGCAATCAGCCCCAGCATTTT. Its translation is CASSLRWAGGYSNQPQHF. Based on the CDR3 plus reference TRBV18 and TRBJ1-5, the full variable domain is NAGVMQNPRHLVRRRGQEARLRCSPMKGHSHVYWYRQLPEEGLKFMVYLQKENIIDESGMPKERFSAEFPKEGPSILRIQQVVRGDSAAYFCASSLRWAGGYSNQPQHFGDGTRLSIL.

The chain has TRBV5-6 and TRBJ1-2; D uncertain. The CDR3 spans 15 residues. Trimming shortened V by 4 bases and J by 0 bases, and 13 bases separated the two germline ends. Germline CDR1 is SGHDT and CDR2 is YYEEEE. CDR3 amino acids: CASSPASGANYGYTF. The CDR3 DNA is TGTGCCAGCAGCCCTGCTTCTGGAGCTAACTATGGCTACACCTTC.

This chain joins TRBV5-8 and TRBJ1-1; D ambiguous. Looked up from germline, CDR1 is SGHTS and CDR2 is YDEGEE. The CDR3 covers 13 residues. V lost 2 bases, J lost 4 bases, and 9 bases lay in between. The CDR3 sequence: CASSFRGSTEAFF. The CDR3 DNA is TGTGCCAGCAGCTTTAGAGGCAGCACTGAAGCTTTCTTT.

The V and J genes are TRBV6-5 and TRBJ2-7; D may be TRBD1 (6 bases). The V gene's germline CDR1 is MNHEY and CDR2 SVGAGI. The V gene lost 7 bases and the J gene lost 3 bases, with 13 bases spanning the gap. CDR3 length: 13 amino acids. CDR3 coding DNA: TGTGCCAGCAACCTCAGGGGATTCTACGAGCAGTACTTC. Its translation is CASNLRGFYEQYF.

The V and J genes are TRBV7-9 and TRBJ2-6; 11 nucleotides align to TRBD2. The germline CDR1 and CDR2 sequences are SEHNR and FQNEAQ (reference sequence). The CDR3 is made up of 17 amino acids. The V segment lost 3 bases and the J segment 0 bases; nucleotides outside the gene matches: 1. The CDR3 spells CASSFGLAGSGANVLTF. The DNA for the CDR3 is TGTGCCAGCAGCTTCGGACTAGCGGGCTCTGGGGCCAACGTCCTGACTTTC.

DNA of the CDR3: TGTGCCACGCTTAAGACAGGGACGAGGATCTCGAGTGAGCAGTTCTTC. It codes for CATLKTGTRISSEQFF. V gene TRBV19 combines with J gene TRBJ2-1; 7 nucleotides line up with TRBD1. V lost 10 bases to trimming and J lost 9 bases; unmatched junction nucleotides: 21. CDR3 size: 16 residues. Germline CDR1 reads LNHDA; CDR2 reads SQIVND (reference sequence).

The CDR3 loop is CASKPRDNQPQHF. The CDR3 nucleotides are TGTGCCAGCAAACCCAGGGATAATCAGCCCCAGCATTTT. The rearrangement joins TRBV2 to TRBJ1-5; possible D gene TRBD1, 5 bases. The V gene's germline CDR1 is SNHLY and CDR2 FYNNEI. The CDR3 is made up of 13 amino acids. Trimming took off 7 bases at V and 4 bases at J, with 11 bases between the two ends.

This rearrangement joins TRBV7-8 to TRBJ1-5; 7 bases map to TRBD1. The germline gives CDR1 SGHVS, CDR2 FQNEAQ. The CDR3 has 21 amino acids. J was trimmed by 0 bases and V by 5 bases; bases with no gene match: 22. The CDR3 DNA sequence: TGTGCCAGCAGCGGCGCACTTCAAGGGGGCGCGGAACATTATAGCAATCAGCCCCAGCATTTT. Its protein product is CASSGALQGGAEHYSNQPQHF.

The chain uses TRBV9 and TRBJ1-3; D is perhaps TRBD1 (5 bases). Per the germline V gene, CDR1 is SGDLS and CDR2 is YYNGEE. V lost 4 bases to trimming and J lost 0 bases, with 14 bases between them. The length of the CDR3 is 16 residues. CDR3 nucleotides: TGTGCCAGCAGCCCGGGGGGGAGTCGCTCTGGAAACACCATATATTTT. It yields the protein CASSPGGSRSGNTIYF.

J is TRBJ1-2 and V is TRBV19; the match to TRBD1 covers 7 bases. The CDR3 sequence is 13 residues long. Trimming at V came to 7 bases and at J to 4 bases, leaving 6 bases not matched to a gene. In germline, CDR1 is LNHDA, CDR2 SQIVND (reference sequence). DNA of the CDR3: TGTGCCAGTAACCGACAGGGTGGCTATGGCTACACCTTC. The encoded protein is CASNRQGGYGYTF.

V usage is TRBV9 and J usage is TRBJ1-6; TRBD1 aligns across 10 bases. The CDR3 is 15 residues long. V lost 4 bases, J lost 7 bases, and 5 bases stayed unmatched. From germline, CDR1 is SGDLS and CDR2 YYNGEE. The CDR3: CASSPRTGGNSPLHF. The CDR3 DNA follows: TGTGCCAGCAGCCCCAGGACAGGGGGAAATTCACCCCTCCACTTT.

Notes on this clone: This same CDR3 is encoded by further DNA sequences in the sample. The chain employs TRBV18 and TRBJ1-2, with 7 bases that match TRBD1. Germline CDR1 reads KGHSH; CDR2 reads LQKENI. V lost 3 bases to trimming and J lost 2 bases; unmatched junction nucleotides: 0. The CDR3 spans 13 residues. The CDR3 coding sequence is TGTGCCAGCTCACCGGACAGGAACTATGGCTACACCTTC. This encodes CASSPDRNYGYTF. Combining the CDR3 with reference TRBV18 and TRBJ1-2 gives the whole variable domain NAGVMQNPRHLVRRRGQEARLRCSPMKGHSHVYWYRQLPEEGLKFMVYLQKENIIDESGMPKERFSAEFPKEGPSILRIQQVVRGDSAAYFCASSPDRNYGYTFGSGTRLTVV.

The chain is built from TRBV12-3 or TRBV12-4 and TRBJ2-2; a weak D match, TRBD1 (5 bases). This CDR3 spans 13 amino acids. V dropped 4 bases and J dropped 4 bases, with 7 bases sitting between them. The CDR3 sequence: CASSSRVTGELFF. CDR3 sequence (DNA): TGTGCCAGCAGTTCCAGGGTCACCGGGGAGCTGTTTTTT.

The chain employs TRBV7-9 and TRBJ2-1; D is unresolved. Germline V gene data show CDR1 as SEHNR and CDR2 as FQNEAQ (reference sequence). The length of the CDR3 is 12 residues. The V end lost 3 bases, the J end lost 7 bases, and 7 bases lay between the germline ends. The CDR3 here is CASSLSWNEQFF. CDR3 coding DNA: TGTGCCAGCAGCTTGAGCTGGAATGAGCAGTTCTTC.

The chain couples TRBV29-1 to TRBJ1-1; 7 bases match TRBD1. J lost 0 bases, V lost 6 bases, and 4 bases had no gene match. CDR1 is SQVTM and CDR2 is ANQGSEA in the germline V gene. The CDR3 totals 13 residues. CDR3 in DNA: TGCAGCGTCAGACAGGGTATGAACACTGAAGCTTTCTTT. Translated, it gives CSVRQGMNTEAFF.

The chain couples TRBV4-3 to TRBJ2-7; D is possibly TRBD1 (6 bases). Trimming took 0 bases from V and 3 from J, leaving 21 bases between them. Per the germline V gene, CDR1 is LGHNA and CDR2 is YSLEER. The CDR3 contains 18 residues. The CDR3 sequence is CASSQDRTVGTRFYEQYF. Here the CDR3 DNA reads TGCGCCAGCAGCCAAGATCGGACAGTTGGTACCCGGTTCTACGAGCAGTACTTC.

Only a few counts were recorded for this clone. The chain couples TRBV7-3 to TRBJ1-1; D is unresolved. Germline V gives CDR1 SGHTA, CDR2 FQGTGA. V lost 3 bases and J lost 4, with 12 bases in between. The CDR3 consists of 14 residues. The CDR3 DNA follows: TGTGCCAGCAGCTTGAACAGAGCAGGCACTGAAGCTTTCTTT. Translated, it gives CASSLNRAGTEAFF.

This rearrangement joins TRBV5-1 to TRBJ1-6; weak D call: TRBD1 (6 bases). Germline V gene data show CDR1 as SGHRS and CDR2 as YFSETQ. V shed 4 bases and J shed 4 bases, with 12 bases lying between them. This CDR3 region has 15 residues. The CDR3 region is CASSRNGQYNSPLHF. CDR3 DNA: TGCGCCAGCAGCCGTAACGGACAGTATAATTCACCCCTCCACTTT.